The text below deals with one TCR beta chain. Measured with immunoSEQ multiplex PCR; TCRdb has only the in-frame clones, and not every one. The sample shows 25,000 to 40,000 clones, less than 85% of them seen only once. CDR1 and CDR2 from the germline V gene are MNHEY and SMNVEV (reference sequence). The CDR3 totals 12 residues. Trimming took 4 bases from V and 0 from J, leaving 4 bases between them. This sample stems from a study of OX40 agonist ivuxolimab in advanced cancers. The chain couples TRBV27 to TRBJ2-7; D is undetermined. The TCR originated in an adult with an advanced solid tumor such as melanoma, head and neck, liver or kidney cancer. The sample consisted of CD4+ or CD8+ T cells sorted from blood, taken in a trial of the OX40 agonist ivuxolimab. CDR3 amino acids: CASSSHSYEQYF. The DNA for the CDR3 is TGTGCCAGCAGTTCACACTCCTACGAGCAGTACTTC.